This paragraph reports one TCR beta chain. The target of this receptor is not known. Relative to the germline gene, one junction end is altered; a read error may explain this. Via the germline V gene, CDR1 is MNHEY and CDR2 SVGEGT. Reading from cysteine to phenylalanine, the CDR3 counts 15 amino acids. The DNA shown is the 45-base CDR3, in frame from base 1. This sample is drawn from a study of Graves' ophthalmopathy and Graves' hyperthyroidism (dated by TCRdb to about 2018). Regarding the complete study: Peripheral blood was collected at initial diagnosis, before any treatment. The study used TCR beta repertoire signatures to distinguish Graves' ophthalmopathy from Graves' hyperthyroidism and to predict progression to ophthalmopathy. In total, approximately 140 blood samples were TCR-sequenced: 43 ophthalmopathy, approximately 80 hyperthyroidism and some 17 hyperthyroidism-to-ophthalmopathy patients. To explore V-J signatures distinguishing ophthalmopathy from hyperthyroidism, a discovery set of around 100 patients (about 41 ophthalmopathy, over 55 stable hyperthyroidism) was enrolled. The independent validation cohort included approximately 19 hyperthyroidism patients plus 17 patients who later progressed from hyperthyroidism to ophthalmopathy. In roughly six hyperthyroidism patients, the T-cell repertoires found in thyroid tissue were compared with those found in blood. After sampling, hyperthyroidism patients received methimazole starting at 30 mg daily, and ophthalmopathy patients received high-dose intravenous methylprednisolone.

TCR beta CDR3 regions were amplified from RNA transcripts for repertoire sequencing. A first-round RT-PCR used HTBI primers with the Qiagen OneStep RT-PCR kit, followed by a second-round multiplex PCR, size selection and purification. Libraries were sequenced on an Illumina HiSeq2000 using paired-end 100 bp reads. The paper's processing steps were these. SOAPnuke was used to process the reads, throwing out any read that had adapters, had uncalled bases, had a mean Phred below 15, or lacked an exact constant-primer or identifier match. COPE v1.2.5 was used to merge high-quality paired reads. Unique nucleotide sequences were defined as clonotypes and aligned to IMGT TRB V, D and J references using MiTCR v1.1. Analysis was restricted to V-J combinations with a frequency above 0.0001, which covered 99.2% of repertoires. For each V-J combination, a TCR clonal expansion and chaos score was defined as F50 clonal expansion divided by the chaos observed in the TCRdist matrix. Welch's t-statistics and random forest were used to reduce the features to 10 to 15 V-J combinations, which were then used as input to a naive Bayes classifier. The Morisita-Horn index was used to measure how similar the thyroid and blood repertoires were. TCRdb trimmed the raw reads at Q25, called clones with MiXCR and kept productive beta chains. Entries are consolidated by CDR3 protein sequence, retaining the most common genes and DNA. In this record, the V and J calls reflect TCRdb's handling and not the investigators' own analysis. The sample table records 300,000 to 350,000 distinct CDR3 sequences; roughly 15% of these occur just once. The ten largest clonotypes hold about 12% of the sample.

Patients with ophthalmopathy had moderately to severely active disease, with a Clinical Activity Score of 3 or more, a NOSPECS grade of 4 or more, and a disease duration of less than 3 months. Patients with other autoimmune diseases, uncontrolled infections, pregnancy or lactation were excluded from the study. Diagnosis was based on clinical symptoms, serum thyroxine, TRAb, thyroid ultrasound and orbital computed tomography. PBMCs were isolated from about 9.1 ml of fresh peripheral blood by Ficoll-Paque density gradient centrifugation. Trizol reagent was used to extract the total RNA, and its quality was then checked on an Agilent 2100 Bioanalyzer. The study at large found these results: Most expanded thyroid clonotypes with a frequency above 0.001 also appeared in blood, which suggests that blood repertoires may reflect the immune response in the thyroid. In cross-validation, the 13-signature model distinguished ophthalmopathy from stable hyperthyroidism with just over 85% sensitivity and around 82% specificity, and in the test set the corresponding values were roughly 80% and 76%. No statistical method was used to set the sample size in advance, and the investigators knew which group each participant was assigned to. In validation, the model predicted ophthalmopathy progression with 55% to 71% sensitivity and 72% to 80% specificity; about a dozen predicted patients were CT-confirmed with GO in a median of around 6 months.

The sequence joins TRBV6-2 or TRBV6-3 to TRBJ2-2; TRBD2 agrees with 8 junctional bases. Material for sequencing was peripheral blood. The TCR sequence derives from an adult man with Graves' ophthalmopathy. The DNA sequence reads TGTGGCAGCAGTTTGAGCGGGAGAGGCACCGGGGAGCTGTTTTTC. This codes for CGSSLSGRGTGELFF.